Presented here are 12 T cell receptor beta chains from one specimen sequenced in a study of T cells in localized non-small cell lung cancer. The assay was immunoSEQ multiplex PCR, and TCRdb's table has in-frame clones only and misses some. The sample records around 70,000 clones, 84% being singletons. Sample: peripheral blood, taken before any cancer treatment. The receptors stem from a female donor aged 60 or older with stage I lung adenocarcinoma.

This sequence joins TRBV11-3 and TRBJ2-5, with 7 positions matching TRBD2. The CDR3 contains 13 residues. Germline CDR1 and CDR2: SGHNT and YENEEA. The trim removed 5 bases at V and 6 bases at J, leaving 6 bases unmatched. The CDR3 bases are TGTGCCAGCAGCCGCGGCGGGGGACAGACCCAGTACTTC. It specifies CASSRGGGQTQYF. The entire variable domain, with the rest obtained from reference TRBV11-3 and TRBJ2-5, is as follows: EAGVVQSPRYKIIEKKQPVAFWCNPISGHNTLYWYLQNLGQGPELLIRYENEEAVDDSQLPKDRFSAERLKGVDSTLKIQPAELGDSAVYLCASSRGGGQTQYFGPGTRLLVL.

The genes are TRBV7-2 and TRBJ2-2; the match to TRBD2 covers 7 bases. The germline V gene has CDR1 SGHTA and CDR2 FQGNSA. The length of the CDR3 is 15 residues. With V trimmed by 6 bases and J by 4 bases, 8 bases remained unmatched. CDR3 amino acids: CASRASGRATGELFF. In DNA, the CDR3 is TGTGCCAGCAGGGCATCAGGGAGGGCCACCGGGGAGCTGTTTTTT.

The genes are TRBV5-1 and TRBJ2-7; a weak D match, TRBD2 (6 bases). Trimming pared 4 bases from V and 2 bases from J, leaving 13 bases between. Germline V lookup: CDR1 SGHRS, CDR2 YFSETQ. The CDR3 totals 14 residues. CDR3 in amino acids: CASSHGGAPYEQYF. CDR3 DNA sequence: TGCGCCAGCAGCCACGGAGGGGCCCCCTACGAGCAGTACTTC.

The chain combines TRBV5-1 with TRBJ2-6; D is perhaps TRBD2 (6 bases). Germline V gene sequence: CDR1 SGHRS, CDR2 YFSETQ. The CDR3 is made up of 15 amino acids. With 4 bases removed from V and 0 bases from J, the gap between germline ends came to 8 bases. CDR3 nucleotides: TGCGCCAGCAGCCAGGACTACTCTGGGGCCAACGTCCTGACTTTC. Its translation: CASSQDYSGANVLTF.

The J gene is TRBJ1-2, the V gene TRBV28, with D hard to call. Germline CDR1 reads MDHEN; CDR2 reads SYDVKM. Trimming removed 1 base at V and 4 bases at J, with 7 bases between. This CDR3 spans 13 amino acids. CDR3 nucleotides: TGTGCCAGCAGTTTATTGCCGGGCTATGGCTACACCTTC. This translates into CASSLLPGYGYTF.

The chain combines TRBV27 with TRBJ1-5; D may be TRBD1 (5 bases). Per germline, CDR1 MNHEY and CDR2 SMNVEV (reference sequence). The CDR3 sequence is 13 residues long. With 3 bases removed from V and 6 bases from J, the gap between germline ends came to 9 bases. This CDR3 is CASSFQGVQPQHF. In nucleotides, the CDR3 is TGTGCCAGCAGTTTCCAGGGTGTTCAGCCCCAGCATTTT.

The chain employs TRBV4-1 and TRBJ2-1; 11 nucleotides align to TRBD1. V trimming: 1 base; J trimming: 6 bases; junction bases outside the gene matches: 14. The germline CDR1 and CDR2 sequences are MGHRA and YSYEKL. The length of the CDR3 is 19 residues. The CDR3 region has the DNA TGCGCCAGCAGCCAAGGCCATTCCATCCGGGACAGGGGGAGCAATGAGCAGTTCTTC. Protein product: CASSQGHSIRDRGSNEQFF.

This clone was seen only once. The chain joins TRBV28 to TRBJ2-7, with D possibly being TRBD1 or TRBD2 (5 bases each). CDR1 and CDR2 from the germline V gene are MDHEN and SYDVKM. V lost 1 base, J lost 6 bases, and 7 bases lay in between. The CDR3 is 12 residues long. CDR3 in amino acids: CASSLYGGEQYF. Here the CDR3 DNA reads TGTGCCAGCAGTTTATATGGGGGCGAGCAGTACTTC. The variable domain in full, with the rest retrieved from reference TRBV28 and TRBJ2-7, is DVKVTQSSRYLVKRTGEKVFLECVQDMDHENMFWYRQDPGLGLRLIYFSYDVKMKEKGDIPEGYSVSREKKERFSLILESASTNQTSMYLCASSLYGGEQYFGPGTRLTVT.

This chain joins TRBV27 and TRBJ2-3, with TRBD2 identical over 8 bases. The CDR3 runs 15 residues. Germline CDR1 is MNHEY and CDR2 is SMNVEV (reference sequence). V lost 6 bases, J lost 0 bases, and 5 bases stayed unmatched. For the CDR3, the DNA is TGTGCCAGCAGCCTAGGACTAGCCAGCACAGATACGCAGTATTTT. It codes for CASSLGLASTDTQYF.

V gene TRBV5-4 combines with J gene TRBJ2-7; D perhaps matches TRBD2 (6 bases). Between the trimmed V and J ends, which lost 4 bases and 1 base, there was a span of 15 bases. The CDR3 length is 15 residues. CDR1 and CDR2 from the germline V gene are SGHNT and YYREEE (reference sequence). CDR3 nucleotides: TGTGCCAGCAGCCATGCGGGGCGGCCATCCTACGAGCAGTACTTC. Protein: CASSHAGRPSYEQYF.

This rearrangement joins TRBV4-1 to TRBJ2-5, with 9 positions matching TRBD2. The V gene's germline CDR1 is MGHRA and CDR2 YSYEKL. After removal of 4 bases from V and 5 bases from J, the junction contained 17 bases not matched to a gene. This CDR3 contains 18 residues. CDR3 in amino acids: CASSPGPGGRALGETQYF. DNA for the CDR3: TGCGCCAGCAGCCCCGGGCCGGGCGGGAGGGCCCTCGGGGAGACCCAGTACTTC.

This clone was recorded only once. The chain has TRBV2 and TRBJ1-3, with 7 bases lining up with TRBD1. The CDR3 consists of 13 residues. The V gene end was trimmed by 5 bases and the J gene end by 3 bases; junction bases not matched to a gene: 1. Germline V CDR1 and CDR2: SNHLY, FYNNEI. CDR3 coding DNA: TGTGCCAGCAGTAGGGACAGTGGAAACACCATATATTTT. Its translation: CASSRDSGNTIYF.